The following is a TCR beta chain sequence with its context. The source of the sample is a study of blood T cell repertoires in COVID-19. Germline loops: CDR1 SGHKS, CDR2 YYEKEE (reference sequence). V lost 1 base, J lost 3 bases, and 5 bases stayed unmatched. The CDR3 consists of 15 residues. TCRdb keeps only in-frame clones here, not all; method: immunoSEQ multiplex PCR. The sample has 150,000 to 200,000 clones, roughly 85% seen once. This TCR was recovered from a man aged 60 to 69 with active or convalescent COVID-19. V gene TRBV5-5 combines with J gene TRBJ2-3, with TRBD1 matching 7 bases. The sequenced material came from peripheral blood. For the CDR3, the DNA is TGTGCCAGCAGCTTGTTCCGACAGGGTACAGATACGCAGTATTTT. It specifies CASSLFRQGTDTQYF.